This T cell receptor beta chain appears in the sequencing data of a study of regulatory T cells in long-lasting Graves disease. This CDR3 comprises 15 residues. Germline V lookup: CDR1 SSHAT, CDR2 FNYEAQ (reference sequence). Time point defined: persistent/refractory GD, antithyroid drugs over 5 years with positive TRAb. PBMC RNA was the source of the TCR library. An endocrinology department located in Xi'an, China, was where the patients came from. Study-wide points: Only peripheral blood was studied, not thyroid tissue. Persistent patients had a count of shared public clonotypes (around 2,500) that exceeded that of new patients (about 970). Persistent disease preferred TRBV28, TRBJ1-2 and TRBJ2-5.

Comment on this clonotype: Antigen unknown. A much more abundant neighbour one base away suggests this may be a read error.

Arm-PCR of CDR3 regions and iRepertoire HTBI primers were the basis on which TCR beta libraries were built. TCRdb reanalysed the multiplex PCR reads using MiXCR and keeps one entry per CDR3 protein. The table shows roughly 500,000 distinct CDR3 sequences, with less than 25% occurring only once. This TCR was recovered from a female donor with Graves disease. This sample comprised peripheral blood mononuclear cells (PBMCs), obtained when the disease was refractory, from a patient treated with antithyroid drugs. The chain recombines TRBV7-7 with TRBJ2-5, with a tentative D call TRBD1 (6 bases). CDR3 residues: CASSSFQGTGETQYF. The CDR3 nucleotides are TGTGCTAGCAGCTCATTTCAGGGGACGGGGGAGACCCAGTACTTC.